Following are 9 T cell receptor beta chains from one sample sequenced in a study of PD-1 blockade in classical Hodgkin lymphoma. Brentuximab vedotin exposure varied, and every patient relapsed after autologous stem cell transplantation. Profiled with immunoSEQ multiplex PCR; TCRdb holds only in-frame clones, not every one. The sample yields some 13,000 clones, about 88% seen once. Sequenced material: peripheral blood mononuclear cells (PBMCs), taken at baseline. These receptors were collected from a human donor with classical Hodgkin lymphoma.

The chain couples TRBV7-9 to TRBJ1-5; no clear D. This CDR3 contains 16 residues. Trimming cost V 2 bases and J 7 bases, with 18 bases left between them. Germline CDR1 reads SEHNR; CDR2 reads FQNEAQ (reference sequence). CDR3 DNA sequence: TGTGCCAGCAGCTTATCCAGGATCGAAGCGGAGCAGCCCCAGCATTTT. Protein sequence: CASSLSRIEAEQPQHF.

This chain connects TRBV6-6 to TRBJ1-1, with unresolved D. The length of the CDR3 is 14 residues. Trimming left V 2 bases short and J 7 bases short, with 14 bases between. Germline assignment: CDR1 MNHNY and CDR2 SVGAGI (reference sequence). Written as DNA, the CDR3 is TGTGCCAGCAGTTACCTGACCGAAGTCCGTGAAGCTTTCTTT. Protein sequence: CASSYLTEVREAFF.

This chain joins TRBV2 and TRBJ2-7; the D is unclear. Germline CDR1 reads SNHLY; CDR2 reads FYNNEI. V was pared by 6 bases and J by 3 bases, with 9 bases between. The CDR3 consists of 12 residues. The CDR3 DNA reads as TGTGCCAGCAGCGCAGGACGCTACGAGCAGTACTTC. Protein product: CASSAGRYEQYF.

This clone has just one count. The chain employs TRBV6-5 and TRBJ1-1; tentatively, D is TRBD1 (5 bases). The CDR3 totals 14 residues. Germline V gives CDR1 MNHEY, CDR2 SVGAGI. V was trimmed by 0 bases and J by 4 bases, leaving 9 bases between them. The CDR3 reads CASSYSPRGTEAFF. CDR3 sequence (DNA): TGTGCCAGCAGTTACTCCCCTAGGGGCACTGAAGCTTTCTTT.

This sequence joins TRBV2 and TRBJ1-3; D gene unclear. This CDR3 comprises 17 residues. Germline V lookup: CDR1 SNHLY, CDR2 FYNNEI. V lost 0 bases to trimming and J lost 0 bases, with 12 bases between them. The CDR3 region has the DNA TGTGCCAGCAGTGAAGCTGGAGGAGTGCTCTCTGGAAACACCATATATTTT. Translated, it gives CASSEAGGVLSGNTIYF.

V usage is TRBV6-6 and J usage is TRBJ1-5; D uncertain. This CDR3 comprises 14 residues. Germline V CDR1 and CDR2: MNHNY, SVGAGI (reference sequence). Trimming left V 7 bases short and J 0 bases short, with 10 bases between. CDR3 nucleotides: TGTGCCAGCATCTTTAGGTATAGCAATCAGCCCCAGCATTTT. This gives the protein CASIFRYSNQPQHF.

The rearrangement uses TRBV6-1 and TRBJ2-3; TRBD2 agrees at 8 bases. The CDR3 consists of 16 residues. J was trimmed by 6 bases and V by 3 bases; bases with no gene match: 11. Looked up from germline, CDR1 is MNHNS and CDR2 is SASEGT. Here the CDR3 reads CASSEGVRGASDTQYF. The CDR3 DNA sequence: TGTGCCAGCAGTGAGGGGGTGCGGGGGGCGTCGGATACGCAGTATTTT.

This chain uses TRBV29-1 with TRBJ2-6; perhaps D is TRBD1 or TRBD2 (5 bases each). Germline CDR1 is SQVTM and CDR2 is ANQGSEA. V was clipped by 0 bases and J by 0 bases, with 15 bases between them. This CDR3 comprises 18 residues. CDR3 DNA sequence: TGCAGCGTTGAAGAAAGAGGGGTCTCCCTCTCTGGGGCCAACGTCCTGACTTTC. It is translated as CSVEERGVSLSGANVLTF.

The chain links TRBV6-5 to TRBJ2-2; TRBD1 is a possible D gene (5 bases). This CDR3 is 13 amino acids long. CDR1 is MNHEY and CDR2 is SVGAGI in the germline V gene. V lost 8 bases and J 4 bases, leaving 11 bases between the germline ends. The CDR3 DNA reads as TGTGCCAGCGGGGCCCTGGGCACCGGGGAGCTGTTTTTT. It encodes CASGALGTGELFF.